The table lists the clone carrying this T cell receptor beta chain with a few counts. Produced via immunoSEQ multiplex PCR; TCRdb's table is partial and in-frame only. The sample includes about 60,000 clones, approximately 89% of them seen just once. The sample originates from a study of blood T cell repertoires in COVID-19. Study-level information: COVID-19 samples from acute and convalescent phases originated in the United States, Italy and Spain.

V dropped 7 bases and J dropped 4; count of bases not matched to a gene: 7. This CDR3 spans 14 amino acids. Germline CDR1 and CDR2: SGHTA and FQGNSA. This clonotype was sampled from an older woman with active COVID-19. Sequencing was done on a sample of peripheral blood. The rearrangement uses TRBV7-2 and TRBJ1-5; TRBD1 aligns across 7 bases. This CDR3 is CASTLPQGNQPQHF. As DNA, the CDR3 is TGTGCCAGCACTCTCCCACAGGGGAATCAGCCCCAGCATTTT.